This T cell receptor beta chain was obtained from a study of blood T cell repertoires in COVID-19. Study overall: Researchers got acute and convalescent COVID-19 samples from the United States, Italy and Spain. Nucleic acid was either cDNA or gDNA, and it came from T cells, B-cell-depleted T cells, or PBMCs.

Original data processing: Estimation of nucleated cell counts relied on the amplification of reference gene primers. TCRdb's copy holds only in-frame clones and misses some; the assay was immunoSEQ multiplex PCR. That table supplies the V and J calls and clone size; D and trimming were determined from the DNA. This table has some 150,000 clones, 78% appearing once. The CDR3 runs 18 residues. Germline V CDR1 and CDR2: MNHEY, SMNVEV (reference sequence). With V trimmed by 2 bases and J by 0 bases, 10 bases remained unmatched. The TCR was taken from a woman older than 75 with acute or convalescent COVID-19. Sequencing input: peripheral blood. The chain uses TRBV27 and TRBJ1-3; 7 bases agree with TRBD1. DNA for the CDR3: TGTGCCAGCAGTTTAGTTGGGGCACAGGGGAGCTCTGGAAACACCATATATTTT. As protein: CASSLVGAQGSSGNTIYF.